This T cell receptor beta chain was recorded in a study of cytomegalovirus exposure and HLA in healthy donors (dated by TCRdb to about 2017). Study-wide context: An earlier analysis of approximately 550 of the donors reported roughly 300 Gb of sequence data and 117 million unique TCR beta sequences from 150 million to 200 million T cells. Typing coverage varied by locus: roughly 620-630 donors for A, B, C, DRB1 and DQB1; more than 500 for DQA1; some 610 for DPA1; fewer than 480 for DPB1. About 280 gigabases of sequencing data and around 87 million unique TCR sequences were included in an early release covering about 700 HLA-typed donors. Donor age, sex, ethnicity and CMV serostatus were compiled together with the repertoire data. Among 300 to 500 genotyped donors of the cohort, an average of around 250,000 unique TCR beta nucleotide sequences was sequenced per donor, of which about 19% were non-productive. Genome-wide SNP genotypes for about 65% of the 666 donors were used in a later genetic analysis, which treated that subset as a discovery cohort. Both class I and class II loci were covered by HLA typing, at four-digit resolution. Of the 398 genotyped donors, approximately 82% fell in the genetic ancestry cluster associated with self-reported Caucasian donors. The T cell repertoires of under 700 subjects were profiled by immunosequencing and related to cytomegalovirus serostatus. To study patterns of TCR occurrence, a later analysis re-analyzed previously published TCR beta repertoires from 600 to 750 donors and added high-resolution HLA genotyping. The study aimed to test whether cataloging public T cell receptors could reveal signatures of past pathogen exposure. To predict cytomegalovirus infection status, the study combined high-throughput TCR immunosequencing, statistical association of individual TCRs with disease status, and machine learning. In an earlier analysis of 500 to 650 of the donors, high-throughput TCR beta sequencing was used to judge whether each TCR beta V gene segment behaved as functional or pseudogenic. All discovery cohort repertoires had been generated on a single sequencing platform. Four or five DR-DQ haplotypes were handled as single units for association and clustering, since linkage in the cohort was strong. In the later analysis, no new phenotypic data were used to find candidate immune exposures; instead, reliance was placed on TCR beta sequences and their occurrence across donors. Besides the first cohort of approximately 670 subjects, a separate validation cohort made up of about 120 different subjects was used.

In its sample, this clone was seen once. What antigen it recognizes has not been identified. Base qualities are not provided; no much larger clone lies one nucleotide away. The library was obtained by the immunoSEQ multiplex PCR assay. For the multiplex PCR, a mixture combining 60 forward primers for TCR Vbeta segments and 13 reverse primers for TCR Jbeta segments was used. The CDR3 region of rearranged TCR beta genes was amplified from genomic DNA by a multiplex PCR assay. The amplified TCR beta libraries were sequenced on the Illumina HiSeq System as 87-base-pair reads. From the authors' description of their analysis: Across the 500 to 750 repertoires, a later analysis counted approximately 83 million unique TCR beta chains, around 11 million of which were shared by at least two donors. Raw reads were error-corrected and collapsed into unique sequences by a nearest-neighbor algorithm in which closely related sequences were merged to remove PCR and sequencing errors. To assign V, D and J gene segments, CDR3 sequences were aligned to IMGT reference sequences. For a sequence to be retained, a match of at least six nucleotides to both a V gene segment and a J gene segment was required. Rearrangements were classified as productive when the CDR3 lacked stop codons and remained in frame with V and J, and all other rearrangements were classified as non-productive. CDR3 was defined by IMGT convention, running from the second conserved V-encoded cysteine to the conserved J-encoded phenylalanine. Sequences without an unambiguous match to a single V gene segment were excluded from the earlier analysis of almost 600 of the donors. An earlier analysis of a few hundred of the donors classified V segments as functional when productive rearrangements were above 56.7% and as segregating when the standard deviation between donors was above 5%. A statistical classification framework was built for diagnosing cytomegalovirus status from the catalog of TCR beta chain sequences. In a later analysis, TCR nucleotide sequences were compared against IMGT/GENE-DB human TR gene sequences so that V and J genes could be assigned. Using the TCRdist pipeline, a later analysis assigned CDR3 sequences along with most-parsimonious VDJ recombination scenarios. A later analysis defined each TCR beta chain by its CDR3 amino acid sequence plus V-gene family, and excluded reads lacking a unique V-gene family. As a way to deal with suspected cross-contamination and a sequencing artifact, a later analysis dropped roughly 600 nucleotide sequences that were highly shared and had low generation probability. In a later analysis, a clonal expansion index was calculated for each public chain from normalized within-repertoire ranks of inferred template counts. A later analysis computed generation probabilities with a VDJ recombination model fitted to out-of-frame rearrangements, and checked the results against IGoR. In a later analysis, TCR-TCR, TCR-HLA and TCR-CMV co-occurrence was scored with hypergeometric tests, and a repertoire-size bias correction was applied to TCR pairs. In a later analysis, false discovery rates were estimated by permuting HLA or CMV assignments 20 times. A later analysis grouped co-occurring TCRs with DBSCAN, adding TCRdist sequence similarity when clustering within HLA-allele-positive subsets. Repertoires with fewer than 30,000 or more than 120,000 public chains were left out of co-occurrence clustering, as were a handful of repertoires with anomalous nucleotide sharing. The table was pulled from immuneACCESS by TCRdb, which kept in-frame rearrangements only. Such tables lose some clones; where checked, under half of the loss comes from unresolved V genes, and the rest has no known cause. That table furnishes V, J and clone size, whereas the DNA furnished D and trimming. Within this sample are 100,000 to 150,000 clones, with less than 85% of them counted one time only. 0.95% to 1.5% of the sample comes from the top ten.

Trimmed from V: 5 bases; trimmed from J: 6 bases; junction bases lacking a gene match: 13. The germline V gene (reference sequence) yields SEHNR for CDR1 and FQNEAQ for CDR2. The CDR3 holds 17 amino acids from the cysteine to the phenylalanine. CDR3 DNA is the only sequence kept; it has 51 bases, read in frame from the first base. The cohort consisted of 600 to 700 healthy bone marrow donors. At the time of sampling, all cohort members were nominally healthy, though unrecorded immune exposures were likely present. The donor was CMV seronegative and was included in the group of approximately 350 seronegative cohort members. Each donor provided a peripheral blood sample, and peripheral blood mononuclear cells were used for TCR beta sequencing. Genomic DNA was extracted from the blood cell samples with the Qiagen DNeasy Blood Extraction Kit. Beyond this particular receptor, the publication reports: Because counts were too low, some 17 rarely observed V segments, including chromosome 9 orphons, were excluded from the earlier analysis of 587 of the donors. HLA typing was unavailable for some donors at each locus, so association tests used only the typed subset. In vitro tests confirmed that a few of the cytomegalovirus-associated TCR beta chains recognize cytomegalovirus antigens. Only TCR beta chains were sequenced in this cohort, and the absence of alpha or paired-chain data limited detectable features. Immune exposure information for the cohort was limited to CMV serostatus. Compared with the approximately 710-donor mean, donors in an Asian-associated ancestry cluster had fewer N-insertions in productive TCRs, according to a later genetic analysis. At a false discovery rate of 0.05, a later analysis linked around 17,000 TCR beta sequences to specific HLA alleles. Because the 87-base-pair reads could not distinguish some IMGT-functional V segments, including TRBV6-2 and TRBV6-3, those segments were excluded. A total of some 180 TCR beta chains were listed by the study as associated with cytomegalovirus. Broadly in line with IMGT annotations, most TCR beta V segments showed up in productive rearrangements about 90% or about 30% of the time in an earlier analysis of some 590 of the donors. Cytomegalovirus status was reported to be diagnosed by the classifier with high specificity and sensitivity in both the original and validation cohorts. In a later analysis, most CMV-associated TCR beta chains were found to appear HLA-restricted, with HLA associations seemingly driven largely by CMV exposure. Correlated functional status among segregating V segments might reflect linkage disequilibrium, but an unknown experimental factor could not be ruled out. According to a later analysis, parvovirus B19, influenza, CMV and Epstein-Barr virus appeared linked to several top co-occurrence clusters. It was suggested by the authors that the approach could potentially be generalized to other disease states and immunological phenotypes. A later analysis found that TCR association rates varied across HLA loci, with DRB1 alleles showing the most associated TCRs and HLA-C alleles the fewest. A further reported finding was that TCR beta sequences accurately predicted the HLA-A and HLA-B alleles for most subjects in the first cohort. A cluster of highly shared sequence variants was judged likely to be a technical artifact of the sequencing pipeline. Roughly uniform sequencing depth across donors was assumed in presence/absence analyses, although this assumption may not hold. Assigning TCR associations to individual alleles was difficult when HLA alleles, especially DR and DQ, strongly co-occurred. While some public TCRs were present in many individuals, most TCR sequences turned up only very rarely across donors. In a later analysis, HLA-associated TCR beta chains were found to be more clonally expanded and to have lower generation probabilities than equally common non-associated chains. A later genetic analysis associated a missense DCLRE1C variant with V-gene and J-gene trimming of TCR beta chains, and an independent cohort replicated the association.

Sequences were obtained from PBMCs. The TCR sequence derives from a female donor in good health and CMV-seronegative. The chain joins TRBV7-9 to TRBJ2-1; TRBD2 matches 10 bases in the middle. The CDR3 region reads CASSRPGSSGGINEQFF. The DNA sequence is as follows: TGTGCCAGCAGCCGCCCCGGTAGTAGCGGGGGGATCAATGAGCAGTTCTTC.